These T cell receptor beta chains were read from a single sample in a study of identical twins. TCRdb re-derived calls from the 5' RACE reads in MiXCR, one entry per CDR3 protein. The profile covers around 680,000 distinct CDR3 sequences, with 8% to 9% appearing a single time and approximately 0.94% taken by the ten largest. The sample was also linked to a second study, of yellow fever vaccine responses in identical twins.

The material sequenced was PBMCs. All receptors derive from a woman under 30 in good health. Both conserved end residues are part of each CDR3. Fields, in order: CDR3 protein, CDR3 DNA, D gene, J gene, V gene, clone size. A D gene is named only where the DNA matches it firmly. Clone sizes are given selectively: once, few, many, or a class where the clone is expanded.

CASFQGTSSYNEQFF,TGCGCCAGTTTTCAAGGGACTAGCTCCTACAATGAGCAGTTCTTC,TRBD2,TRBJ2-1,TRBV5-1,few
CASSLDARGTSGGQETQYF,TGTGCCAGCAGCTTAGATGCTAGGGGGACTAGCGGGGGCCAAGAGACCCAGTACTTC,TRBD2,TRBJ2-5,TRBV11-2,NA
CASRGGAETQYF,TGTGCCAGCAGGGGCGGGGCCGAGACCCAGTACTTC,NA,TRBJ2-5,TRBV12-3/TRBV12-4,many
CASSHYWGQLYGYTF,TGCGCCAGCAGCCACTACTGGGGGCAGCTCTACGGCTACACCTTC,NA,TRBJ1-2,TRBV5-1,few
CASSSLAAEETQYF,TGTGCCAGCAGCTCTTTAGCGGCAGAGGAGACCCAGTACTTC,NA,TRBJ2-5,TRBV7-9,NA
CSVVTGGLSEQYF,TGCAGCGTTGTGACAGGGGGCCTGAGCGAGCAGTACTTC,TRBD1,TRBJ2-7,TRBV29-1,many
CASSDTRGNNNNEQFF,TGTGCCAGCAGTGATACCAGGGGTAATAATAACAATGAGCAGTTCTTC,NA,TRBJ2-1,TRBV2,NA
CASSRELLSSYEQYF,TGTGCCAGCAGCCGCGAGCTTCTGAGCTCCTACGAGCAGTACTTC,NA,TRBJ2-7,TRBV11-2,few
CASSLGRAPRRETQYF,TGTGCCAGCAGCTTAGGTCGGGCTCCTCGAAGGGAGACCCAGTACTTC,NA,TRBJ2-5,TRBV7-2,NA
CASRGTGTGYEQYF,TGTGCCAGCAGGGGAACCGGGACAGGGTACGAGCAGTACTTC,TRBD1,TRBJ2-7,TRBV6-2/TRBV6-3,few
CSVSGLAEILSSYEQYF,TGCAGCGTTTCCGGACTAGCGGAGATCCTAAGCTCCTACGAGCAGTACTTC,TRBD2,TRBJ2-7,TRBV29-1,many
CSVRGPNEKLFF,TGCAGCGTTCGGGGGCCTAATGAAAAACTGTTTTTT,NA,TRBJ1-4,TRBV29-1,many
CSVAPTFSLPDTQYF,TGCAGCGTTGCCCCCACATTTTCTCTGCCAGATACGCAGTATTTT,NA,TRBJ2-3,TRBV29-1,few
CASSLAPASYEQYF,TGTGCCAGCAGCTTAGCCCCAGCGTCCTACGAGCAGTACTTC,NA,TRBJ2-7,TRBV7-2,many
CASSQDARGQSETQYF,TGCGCCAGCAGCCAAGATGCCAGGGGGCAATCAGAGACCCAGTACTTC,TRBD1,TRBJ2-5,TRBV4-3,NA
CSARVVSEQYF,TGCAGTGCTAGAGTAGTTAGCGAGCAGTACTTC,NA,TRBJ2-7,TRBV20-1,NA
CSATRESNEQFF,TGCAGTGCCACCAGGGAATCCAATGAGCAGTTCTTC,NA,TRBJ2-1,TRBV20-1,NA
CASRALDRSYEQYF,TGTGCCAGCAGAGCCTTGGACAGAAGCTACGAGCAGTACTTC,NA,TRBJ2-7,TRBV11-2,many
CASTKKNYNEQFF,TGTGCCAGCACCAAAAAAAACTACAATGAGCAGTTCTTC,NA,TRBJ2-1,TRBV7-9,NA
CSASKGDYDEQYF,TGCAGTGCTAGTAAAGGGGATTACGACGAGCAGTACTTC,NA,TRBJ2-7,TRBV20-1,NA
CASSLRWGGTDTQYF,TGTGCCAGCAGCCTCCGTTGGGGGGGCACAGATACGCAGTATTTT,NA,TRBJ2-3,TRBV7-8,few
CSVREDGDGGYTF,TGCAGCGTTAGAGAGGACGGAGATGGTGGCTACACCTTC,NA,TRBJ1-2,TRBV29-1,few
CASKPSGQGRRAGELFF,TGTGCCAGCAAGCCGTCGGGACAGGGGAGACGGGCCGGGGAGCTGTTTTTT,TRBD1,TRBJ2-2,TRBV2,many
CASSSYLSYEQYF,TGTGCCAGCAGTTCTTACCTGTCCTACGAGCAGTACTTC,NA,TRBJ2-7,TRBV6-2/TRBV6-3,many
CASGYTGLPYEQYF,TGTGCCAGCGGGTACACGGGACTCCCTTACGAGCAGTACTTC,NA,TRBJ2-7,TRBV27,few
CAISESEDNTGELFF,TGTGCCATCAGTGAGTCAGAGGATAACACCGGGGAGCTGTTTTTT,NA,TRBJ2-2,TRBV10-3,NA
CASSLGTGLAKNIQYF,TGCGCCAGCAGCCTCGGGACTGGGCTAGCCAAAAACATTCAGTACTTC,NA,TRBJ2-4,TRBV5-1,NA
CASQSGRQDTQYF,TGCGCCAGCCAGTCCGGGAGACAAGATACGCAGTATTTT,NA,TRBJ2-3,TRBV5-1,many
CASSLVAGYTDTQYF,TGTGCCAGCAGCTTGGTAGCGGGGTACACAGATACGCAGTATTTT,TRBD2,TRBJ2-3,TRBV5-5,NA
CASGNAAGGYNEQFF,TGCGCCAGCGGAAACGCAGCGGGAGGGTACAATGAGCAGTTCTTC,TRBD2,TRBJ2-1,TRBV10-2,few
CASSLRTGGELFF,TGCGCCAGCAGCTTGCGGACAGGAGGGGAGCTGTTTTTT,TRBD1,TRBJ2-2,TRBV5-1,NA
CASSAGGGTDTQYF,TGTGCCAGCAGCGCTGGGGGGGGCACAGATACGCAGTATTTT,TRBD2,TRBJ2-3,TRBV9,many
CASSLNVRGIYEQYF,TGTGCCAGCAGTTTAAATGTGAGGGGGATCTACGAGCAGTACTTC,NA,TRBJ2-7,TRBV28,NA
CASSLRAGSEKLFF,TGTGCCAGCAGTTTGCGGGCAGGTTCGGAAAAACTGTTTTTT,NA,TRBJ1-4,TRBV12-3/TRBV12-4,many
CASSGSFRGSGYTF,TGTGCCAGCAGCGGATCATTTCGGGGCTCGGGCTACACCTTC,NA,TRBJ1-2,TRBV7-2,NA
CASSGLTSAPIYQETQYF,TGTGCCAGCAGCGGCCTGACTAGCGCACCAATCTACCAAGAGACCCAGTACTTC,TRBD2,TRBJ2-5,TRBV9,many